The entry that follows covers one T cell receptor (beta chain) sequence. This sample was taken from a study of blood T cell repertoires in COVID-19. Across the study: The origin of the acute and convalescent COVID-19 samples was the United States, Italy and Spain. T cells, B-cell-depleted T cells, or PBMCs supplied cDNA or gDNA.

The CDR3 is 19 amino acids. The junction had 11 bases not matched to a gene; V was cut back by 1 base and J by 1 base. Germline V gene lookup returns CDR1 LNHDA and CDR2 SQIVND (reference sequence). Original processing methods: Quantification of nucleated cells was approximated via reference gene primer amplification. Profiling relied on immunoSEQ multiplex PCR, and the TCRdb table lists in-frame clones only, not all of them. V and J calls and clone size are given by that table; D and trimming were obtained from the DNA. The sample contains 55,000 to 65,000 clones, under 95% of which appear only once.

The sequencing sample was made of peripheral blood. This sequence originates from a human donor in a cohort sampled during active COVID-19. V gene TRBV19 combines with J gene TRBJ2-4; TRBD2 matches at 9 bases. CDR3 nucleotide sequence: TGTGCCAGTAGTATAGTAGGTGCTAGCGGGACGTTGGCCAAAAACATTCAGTACTTC. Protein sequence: CASSIVGASGTLAKNIQYF.